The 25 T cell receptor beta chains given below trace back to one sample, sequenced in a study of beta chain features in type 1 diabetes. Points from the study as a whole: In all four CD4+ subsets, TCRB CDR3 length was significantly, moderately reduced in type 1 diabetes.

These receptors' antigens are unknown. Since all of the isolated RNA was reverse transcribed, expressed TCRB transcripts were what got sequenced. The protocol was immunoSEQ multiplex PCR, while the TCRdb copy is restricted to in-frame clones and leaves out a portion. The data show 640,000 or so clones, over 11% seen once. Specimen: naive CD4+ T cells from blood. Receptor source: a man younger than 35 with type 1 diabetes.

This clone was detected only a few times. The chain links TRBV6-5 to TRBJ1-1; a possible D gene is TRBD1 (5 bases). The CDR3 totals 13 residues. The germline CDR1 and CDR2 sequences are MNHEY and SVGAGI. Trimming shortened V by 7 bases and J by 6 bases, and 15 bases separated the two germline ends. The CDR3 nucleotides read TGTGCCAGCACCTCCCAGGGAGGAGCTGAAGCTTTCTTT. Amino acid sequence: CASTSQGGAEAFF.

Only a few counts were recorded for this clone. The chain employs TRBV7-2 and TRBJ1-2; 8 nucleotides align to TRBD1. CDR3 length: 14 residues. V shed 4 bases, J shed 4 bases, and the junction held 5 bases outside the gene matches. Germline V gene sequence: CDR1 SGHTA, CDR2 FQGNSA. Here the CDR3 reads CASSSETGGYGYTF. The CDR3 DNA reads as TGTGCCAGCAGCTCTGAAACAGGGGGCTATGGCTACACCTTC.

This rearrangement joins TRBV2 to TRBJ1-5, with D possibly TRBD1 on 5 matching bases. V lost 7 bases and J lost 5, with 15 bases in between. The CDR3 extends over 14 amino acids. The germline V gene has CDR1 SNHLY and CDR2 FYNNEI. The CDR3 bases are TGTGCCAGCACGTTAGACAGTGCCGATCAGCCCCAGCATTTT. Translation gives CASTLDSADQPQHF.

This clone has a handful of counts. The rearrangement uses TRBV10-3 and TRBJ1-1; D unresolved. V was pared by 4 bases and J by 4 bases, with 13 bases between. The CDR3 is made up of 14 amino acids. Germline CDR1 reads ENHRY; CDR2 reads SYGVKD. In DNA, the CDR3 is TGTGCCATCAGTGCGCGAGGGCTGAGCACTGAAGCTTTCTTT. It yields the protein CAISARGLSTEAFF.

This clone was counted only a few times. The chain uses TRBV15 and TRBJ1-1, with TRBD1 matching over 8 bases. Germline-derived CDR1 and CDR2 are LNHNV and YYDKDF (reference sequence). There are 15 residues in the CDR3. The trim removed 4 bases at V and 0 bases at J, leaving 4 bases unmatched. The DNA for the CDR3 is TGTGCCACCAGCAACCGGACAGGGCTGAACACTGAAGCTTTCTTT. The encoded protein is CATSNRTGLNTEAFF.

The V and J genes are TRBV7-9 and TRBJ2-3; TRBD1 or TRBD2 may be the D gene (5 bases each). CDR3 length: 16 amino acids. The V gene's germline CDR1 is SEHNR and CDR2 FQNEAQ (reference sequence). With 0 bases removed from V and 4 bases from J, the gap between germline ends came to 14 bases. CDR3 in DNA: TGTGCCAGCAGCTTAGCCCCGTGGGGGTATCCAGATACGCAGTATTTT. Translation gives CASSLAPWGYPDTQYF.

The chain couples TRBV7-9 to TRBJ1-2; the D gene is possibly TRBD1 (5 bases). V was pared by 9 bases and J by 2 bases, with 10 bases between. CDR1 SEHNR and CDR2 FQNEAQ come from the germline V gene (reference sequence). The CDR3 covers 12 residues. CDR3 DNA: TGTGCCAGTACGGGGGAGAACTATGGCTACACCTTC. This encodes CASTGENYGYTF.

The CDR3 coding sequence is TGTGCCTGGAAAGGGAGCGCCTACGAGCAGTACTTC. It yields the protein CAWKGSAYEQYF. The chain couples TRBV30 to TRBJ2-7, with D possibly TRBD2 on 5 matching bases. The CDR3 is made up of 12 amino acids. Germline V gene lookup returns CDR1 GTSNPN and CDR2 SVGIG (reference sequence). Between the trimmed V and J ends, which lost 4 bases and 2 bases, there was a span of 9 bases.

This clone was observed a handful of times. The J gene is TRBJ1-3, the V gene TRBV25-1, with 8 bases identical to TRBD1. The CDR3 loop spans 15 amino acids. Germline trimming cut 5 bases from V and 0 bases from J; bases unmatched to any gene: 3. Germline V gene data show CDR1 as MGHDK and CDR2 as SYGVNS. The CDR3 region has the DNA TGTGCCAGCAGTCTTGACAGGGGCTCTGGAAACACCATATATTTT. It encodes CASSLDRGSGNTIYF.

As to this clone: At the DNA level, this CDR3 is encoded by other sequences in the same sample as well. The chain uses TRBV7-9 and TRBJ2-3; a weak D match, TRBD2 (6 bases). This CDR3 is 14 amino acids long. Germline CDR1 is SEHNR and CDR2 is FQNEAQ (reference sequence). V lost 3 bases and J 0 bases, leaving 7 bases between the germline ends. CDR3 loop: CASSLGLSTDTQYF. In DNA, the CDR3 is TGTGCCAGCAGCTTGGGACTCAGCACAGATACGCAGTATTTT.

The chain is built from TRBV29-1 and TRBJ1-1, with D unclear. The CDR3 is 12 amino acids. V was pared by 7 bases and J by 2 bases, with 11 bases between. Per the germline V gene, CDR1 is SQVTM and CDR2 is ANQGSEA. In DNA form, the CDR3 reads TGCAGCGCGTTGCCAGGCAACACTGAAGCTTTCTTT. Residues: CSALPGNTEAFF.

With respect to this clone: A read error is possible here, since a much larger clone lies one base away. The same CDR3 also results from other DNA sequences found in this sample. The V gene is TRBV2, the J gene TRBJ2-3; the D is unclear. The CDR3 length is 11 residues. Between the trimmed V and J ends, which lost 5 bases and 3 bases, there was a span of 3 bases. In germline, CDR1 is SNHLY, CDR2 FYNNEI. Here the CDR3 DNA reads TGTGCCAGCAGTCTTACAGATACGCAGTATTTT. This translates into CASSLTDTQYF. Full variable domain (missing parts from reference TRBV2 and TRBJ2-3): EPEVTQTPSHQVTQMGQEVILRCVPISNHLYFYWYRQILGQKVEFLVSFYNNEISEKSEIFDDQFSVERPDGSNFTLKIRSTKLEDSAMYFCASSLTDTQYFGPGTRLTVL.

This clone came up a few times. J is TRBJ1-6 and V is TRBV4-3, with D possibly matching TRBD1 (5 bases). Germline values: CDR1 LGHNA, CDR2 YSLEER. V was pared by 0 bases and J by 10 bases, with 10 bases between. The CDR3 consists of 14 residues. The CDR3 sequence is CASSQEGRDSPLHF. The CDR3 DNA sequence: TGCGCCAGCAGCCAAGAAGGCAGGGACTCACCCCTCCACTTT.

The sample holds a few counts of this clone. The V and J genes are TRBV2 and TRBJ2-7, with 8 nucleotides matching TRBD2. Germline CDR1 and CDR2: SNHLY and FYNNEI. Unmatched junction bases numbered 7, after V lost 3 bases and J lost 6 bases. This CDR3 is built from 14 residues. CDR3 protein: CASSDTDLAGEQYF. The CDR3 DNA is TGTGCCAGCAGTGATACGGACCTAGCGGGCGAGCAGTACTTC. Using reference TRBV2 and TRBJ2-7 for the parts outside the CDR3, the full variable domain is EPEVTQTPSHQVTQMGQEVILRCVPISNHLYFYWYRQILGQKVEFLVSFYNNEISEKSEIFDDQFSVERPDGSNFTLKIRSTKLEDSAMYFCASSDTDLAGEQYFGPGTRLTVT.

The CDR3 DNA sequence: TGTGCCAGCAGCGTAGATAACAGGGGCGGCTACACCTTC. Protein: CASSVDNRGGYTF. This chain joins TRBV9 and TRBJ1-2; 7 bases fit TRBD1. The trim removed 0 bases at V and 8 bases at J, leaving 4 bases unmatched. Looked up from germline, CDR1 is SGDLS and CDR2 is YYNGEE. The CDR3 runs 13 residues.

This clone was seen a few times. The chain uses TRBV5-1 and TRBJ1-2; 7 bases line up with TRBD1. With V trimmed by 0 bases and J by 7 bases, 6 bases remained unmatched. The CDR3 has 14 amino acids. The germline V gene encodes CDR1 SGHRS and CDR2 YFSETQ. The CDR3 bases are TGCGCCAGCAGCTTGGCTGAGGGGGCTCTTGGCTACACCTTC. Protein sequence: CASSLAEGALGYTF.

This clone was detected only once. CDR3 coding DNA: TGTGCCAGTAGTAGGGTTCGGGAAGGTGCAGAGACCCAGTACTTC. Its translation: CASSRVREGAETQYF. The chain joins TRBV19 to TRBJ2-5; possible D gene TRBD2, 5 bases. Per germline, CDR1 LNHDA and CDR2 SQIVND (reference sequence). The CDR3 extends over 15 amino acids. Trimming stripped 4 bases from V and 4 bases from J, with 16 bases between.

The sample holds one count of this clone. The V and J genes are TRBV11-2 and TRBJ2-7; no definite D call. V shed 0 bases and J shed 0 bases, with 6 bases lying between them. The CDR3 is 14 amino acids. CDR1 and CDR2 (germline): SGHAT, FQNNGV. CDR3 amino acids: CASSLERTSYEQYF. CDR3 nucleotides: TGTGCCAGCAGCTTAGAGAGGACCTCCTACGAGCAGTACTTC.

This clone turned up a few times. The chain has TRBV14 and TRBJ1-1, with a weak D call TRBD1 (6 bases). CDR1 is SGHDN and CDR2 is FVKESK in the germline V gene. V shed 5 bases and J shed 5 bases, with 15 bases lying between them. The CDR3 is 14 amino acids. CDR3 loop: CASSATGRLTEAFF. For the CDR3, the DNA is TGTGCCAGCAGCGCCACAGGGAGGCTTACTGAAGCTTTCTTT.

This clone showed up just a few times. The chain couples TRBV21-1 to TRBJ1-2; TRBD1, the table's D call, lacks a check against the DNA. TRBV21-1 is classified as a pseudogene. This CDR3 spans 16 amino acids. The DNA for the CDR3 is TGTGCCAGCATCCATATCGGGACAGGGAATAACTATGGCTACACCTTC. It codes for CASIHIGTGNNYGYTF.

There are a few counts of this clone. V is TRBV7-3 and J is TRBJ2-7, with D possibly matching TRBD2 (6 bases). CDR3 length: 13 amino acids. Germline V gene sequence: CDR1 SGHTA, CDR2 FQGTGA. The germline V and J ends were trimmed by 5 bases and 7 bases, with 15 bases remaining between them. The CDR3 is CASSRRAPGEQYF. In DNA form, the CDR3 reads TGTGCCAGCAGCCGGAGGGCCCCCGGGGAGCAGTACTTC.

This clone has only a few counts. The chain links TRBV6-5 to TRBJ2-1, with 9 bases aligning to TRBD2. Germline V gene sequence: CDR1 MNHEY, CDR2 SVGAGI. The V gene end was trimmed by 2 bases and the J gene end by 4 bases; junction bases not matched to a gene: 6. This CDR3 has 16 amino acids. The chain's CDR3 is CASSYMAGGGYNEQFF. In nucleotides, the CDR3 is TGTGCCAGCAGTTACATGGCGGGAGGGGGGTACAATGAGCAGTTCTTC.

CDR3 sequence (DNA): TGCGCCAGCAGCCGGAGGGGGCCTGGTGGCTACACCTTC. Protein sequence: CASSRRGPGGYTF. This rearrangement joins TRBV10-2 to TRBJ1-2, with 7 bases aligning to TRBD1. Germline V gives CDR1 WSHSY, CDR2 SAAADI. Losses at the gene ends were 6 bases for V and 7 bases for J; bases not matched to a gene: 8. CDR3 length: 13 residues.

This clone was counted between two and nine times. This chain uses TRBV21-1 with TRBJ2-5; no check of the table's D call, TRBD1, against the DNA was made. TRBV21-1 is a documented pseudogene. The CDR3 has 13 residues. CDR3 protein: CARIGGQQETQYF. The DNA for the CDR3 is TGTGCCAGGATTGGGGGACAGCAAGAGACCCAGTACTTC.

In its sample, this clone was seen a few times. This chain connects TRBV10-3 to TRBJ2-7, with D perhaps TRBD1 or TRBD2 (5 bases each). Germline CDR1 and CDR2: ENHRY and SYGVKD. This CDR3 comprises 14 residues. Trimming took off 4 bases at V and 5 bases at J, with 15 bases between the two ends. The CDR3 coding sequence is TGTGCCATCAGTGTTGGGGGAGCCGGGGACGAGCAGTACTTC. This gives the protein CAISVGGAGDEQYF.